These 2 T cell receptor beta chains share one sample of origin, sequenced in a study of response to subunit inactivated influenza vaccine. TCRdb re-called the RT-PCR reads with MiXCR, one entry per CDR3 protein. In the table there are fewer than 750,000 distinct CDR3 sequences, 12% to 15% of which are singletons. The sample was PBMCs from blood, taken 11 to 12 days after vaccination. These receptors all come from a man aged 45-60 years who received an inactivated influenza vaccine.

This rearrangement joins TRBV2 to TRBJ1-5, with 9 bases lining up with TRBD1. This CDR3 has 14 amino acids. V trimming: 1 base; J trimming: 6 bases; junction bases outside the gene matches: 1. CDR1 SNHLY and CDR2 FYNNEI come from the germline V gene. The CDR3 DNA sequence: TGTGCCAGCAGTGAAGGGGGACAGGGTCAGCCCCAGCATTTT. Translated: CASSEGGQGQPQHF.

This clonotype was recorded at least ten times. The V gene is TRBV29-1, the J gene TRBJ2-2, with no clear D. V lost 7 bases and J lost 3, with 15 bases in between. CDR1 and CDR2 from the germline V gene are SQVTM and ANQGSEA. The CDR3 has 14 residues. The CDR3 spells CSALGPAHTGELFF. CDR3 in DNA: TGCAGCGCTTTAGGGCCAGCCCACACCGGGGAGCTGTTTTTT.